The entry that follows covers one TCR beta chain sequence. This CDR3 region has 16 residues. V shed 5 bases and J shed 0 bases, with 15 bases lying between them. CDR1 and CDR2 (germline): SGHTA, FQGNSA. The source of the sample is a study of blood T cell repertoires in COVID-19. Study-level background: T cells, B-cell-depleted T cells, or PBMCs supplied cDNA or gDNA.

Sequencing was performed with immunoSEQ multiplex PCR; in TCRdb, only in-frame clones are kept and a portion is missing. The sample holds about 180,000 clones, roughly 81% seen once. This receptor was taken from a woman older than 75 with COVID-19, enrolled during active disease. The V gene is TRBV7-2, the J gene TRBJ2-3; TRBD2 might be the D (6 bases). The specimen sequenced was peripheral blood. CDR3 protein: CASSPGTPPSTDTQYF. In nucleotides, the CDR3 is TGTGCCAGCAGCCCCGGGACTCCCCCTAGCACAGATACGCAGTATTTT.